This T cell receptor beta chain is from a study of cytomegalovirus exposure and HLA in healthy donors (dated by TCRdb to 2017 to 2019). Notes on the research overall: According to an earlier analysis of 550 to 750 of the donors, some 170 million T cells yielded 95 million to 140 million unique TCR beta sequences and about 300 Gb of sequence data. Typing coverage differed by locus: A, B, C, DRB1 and DQB1 were typed in roughly 629-640 donors, DQA1 in approximately 520, DPA1 in nearly 610, and DPB1 in 400 to 490. In an earlier analysis of 587 of the donors, high-throughput TCR beta sequencing was used to judge whether each TCR beta V gene segment behaved as functional or pseudogenic. High-throughput TCR immunosequencing, statistical association of individual TCRs with disease status, and machine learning were combined to predict cytomegalovirus infection status. Among the roughly 380 genotyped donors, 81% belonged to the genetic ancestry cluster associated with self-reported Caucasian donors. Across some 400 genotyped donors of the cohort, an average of roughly 200,000 unique TCR beta nucleotide sequences per donor were sequenced, and about a sixth of those sequences were non-productive. The study profiled the T cell repertoires of hundreds of subjects by immunosequencing and related them to cytomegalovirus serostatus. The aim of the study was to test whether cataloging public T cell receptors could identify signatures of past pathogen exposure. Alongside the repertoire data, information on donor age, sex, ethnicity and CMV serostatus was compiled. Rather than drawing on any new phenotypic data, the later analysis identified candidate immune exposures from TCR beta sequences and the way those sequences occurred across donors. Every repertoire in the discovery cohort had been generated on one and the same sequencing platform. In a later analysis, previously published TCR beta repertoires from 666 donors were re-analyzed and high-resolution HLA genotyping was added so that TCR occurrence patterns could be studied. An early release that covered around 590 HLA-typed donors contained about 300 gigabases of sequencing data and some 87 million unique TCR sequences. HLA typing included class I and class II loci at four-digit resolution. In addition to the first cohort of roughly 700 subjects, a separate validation cohort of about 120 different subjects was used. A later genetic analysis took genome-wide SNP genotypes for about 55% of the 666 donors and used that subset as a discovery cohort. A handful of DR-DQ haplotypes were handled as single units for association and clustering because linkage in the cohort was strong.

There are 12 amino acids in the CDR3, from cysteine to phenylalanine inclusive. CDR3 DNA is the only sequence kept; it has 36 bases, read in frame from the first base. Reading the germline V gene (reference sequence) gives CDR1 LNHDA and CDR2 SQIVND. Receptors were amplified or captured by the immunoSEQ multiplex PCR assay. The multiplex PCR relied on a mix of 60 forward primers for TCR Vbeta segments and 13 reverse primers for TCR Jbeta segments. Amplification of the CDR3 region of rearranged TCR beta genes was performed with a multiplex PCR assay on genomic DNA. The Illumina HiSeq System was used to sequence the amplified TCR beta libraries as 87-base-pair reads. The paper's data handling went like this. A later analysis counted about 82 million unique TCR beta chains across the 600 to 850 repertoires, and around 9.9 million of these chains were shared by at least two donors. Raw reads were error-corrected and collapsed into unique sequences with a nearest-neighbor algorithm that merged closely related sequences to remove PCR and sequencing errors. Alignment of CDR3 sequences to IMGT reference sequences was used to assign V, D and J gene segments. For a sequence to be retained, a match of at least six nucleotides was required to both a V gene segment and a J gene segment. Rearrangements were called productive when the CDR3 lacked stop codons and stayed in frame with V and J; all others were non-productive. CDR3 was defined by IMGT convention, running from the second conserved V-encoded cysteine to the conserved J-encoded phenylalanine. In an earlier analysis of approximately 500 of the donors, sequences lacking an unambiguous match to a single V gene segment were excluded. In an earlier analysis of approximately 500 of the donors, a V segment was called functional when productive rearrangements were above 56.7%, and segregating when the standard deviation between donors exceeded 5%. A statistical classification framework was built to diagnose cytomegalovirus status from the catalog of TCR beta chain sequences. V and J gene assignment, in a later analysis, came from comparing TCR nucleotide sequences with IMGT/GENE-DB human TR gene sequences. The TCRdist pipeline was used in a later analysis to assign CDR3 sequences and most-parsimonious VDJ recombination scenarios. In a later analysis, each TCR beta chain was defined by its CDR3 amino acid sequence together with its V-gene family, and reads without a unique V-gene family were excluded. As a way to deal with suspected cross-contamination and a sequencing artifact, a later analysis dropped nearly 600 nucleotide sequences that were highly shared and had low generation probability. A later analysis calculated a clonal expansion index for each public chain from normalized within-repertoire ranks of inferred template counts. In a later analysis, generation probabilities were computed using a VDJ recombination model fitted to out-of-frame rearrangements, and the results were checked against IGoR. A later analysis scored TCR-TCR, TCR-HLA and TCR-CMV co-occurrence with hypergeometric tests, applying a repertoire-size bias correction to TCR pairs. In a later analysis, false discovery rates were estimated by permuting HLA or CMV assignments 20 times. In a later analysis, co-occurring TCRs were grouped using DBSCAN, and TCRdist sequence similarity was added for clustering within HLA-allele-positive subsets. For co-occurrence clustering, repertoires with fewer than 30,000 or more than 120,000 public chains were excluded, along with a handful of repertoires with anomalous nucleotide sharing. TCRdb provides this immuneACCESS table in a form limited to in-frame rearrangements. Some clones are lacking; in checked studies, under half of them reflect an unresolved V gene, and why the rest are absent is not known. The V and J calls and the clone size are those of that table, but D and trimming were determined from the DNA. This sample holds 220,000 or so clones; 70% to 85% were observed only once. The ten largest clonotypes hold 1.7% of the sample.

What the research found in general, with its limitations: Approximately 18 rarely observed V segments, including chromosome 9 orphons, were excluded from the earlier analysis of a few hundred of the donors because counts were too low. A cluster of highly shared sequence variants was judged likely to represent a technical artifact of the sequencing pipeline. In both the original and validation cohorts, the classifier was reported to diagnose cytomegalovirus status with high specificity and sensitivity. Some IMGT-functional V segments, including TRBV6-2 and TRBV6-3, could not be told apart with the 87-base-pair reads, so those segments were excluded. Most TCR sequences were seen in very few donors, while some public TCRs were found in many individuals. A later analysis found that most CMV-associated TCR beta chains appeared HLA-restricted, with HLA associations seemingly driven largely by CMV exposure. The study gave a list of some 150 TCR beta chains associated with cytomegalovirus. According to the authors, the approach could potentially be generalized to other disease states and immunological phenotypes. A further reported finding was that TCR beta sequences accurately predicted the HLA-A and HLA-B alleles for most subjects in the first cohort. Roughly uniform sequencing depth across donors was assumed in presence/absence analyses, although this assumption may not hold. Compared with the approximately 600-donor mean, donors in an Asian-associated ancestry cluster had fewer N-insertions in productive TCRs, according to a later genetic analysis. In a later analysis, HLA-associated TCR beta chains were found to be more clonally expanded and to have lower generation probabilities than equally common non-associated chains. Strong co-occurrence of HLA alleles, especially DR and DQ, made assigning TCR associations to individual alleles difficult. An association between a missense DCLRE1C variant and V-gene and J-gene trimming of TCR beta chains was found in a later genetic analysis and replicated in an independent cohort. In vitro tests confirmed that a few of the cytomegalovirus-associated TCR beta chains recognize cytomegalovirus antigens. In a later analysis, TCR association rates were found to vary across HLA loci, with the most associated TCRs seen for DRB1 alleles and the fewest for HLA-C alleles. A later analysis reported that several top co-occurrence clusters appeared linked to parvovirus B19, influenza, CMV and Epstein-Barr virus. In this cohort, only TCR beta chains were sequenced, and detectable features were limited by the absence of alpha or paired-chain data. HLA typing was unavailable for some donors at each locus, so association tests used only the typed subset. Broadly in line with IMGT annotations, most TCR beta V segments showed up in productive rearrangements about 90% or about 30% of the time in an earlier analysis of under 700 of the donors. Specific HLA alleles were associated with more than 15,000 TCR beta sequences at a false discovery rate of 0.05 in a later analysis. For the cohort, immune exposure information was limited to CMV serostatus. Correlated functional status among segregating V segments might reflect linkage disequilibrium, but an unknown experimental factor could not be ruled out.

In total, over 600 healthy bone marrow donors made up the cohort. At the time of sampling, every cohort member was nominally healthy, though immune exposures that went unrecorded were likely present. The donor was CMV seronegative and belonged to the group of 352 seronegative cohort members. A peripheral blood sample was provided by each donor, and peripheral blood mononuclear cells were used for TCR beta sequencing. The Qiagen DNeasy Blood Extraction Kit was used to extract genomic DNA from the blood cell samples. Concerning this clone itself: The antigen it recognizes is unknown. Base qualities are missing; no much larger clone stands one base away.

The chain was built from TRBV19 and TRBJ2-5, with a weak D call of TRBD2 (6 bases match). TRBJ2-7 explains the end of the DNA better; the J call may be wrong. This clonotype was sampled from a man between 50 and 59 years old in good health and CMV-seronegative. The sequenced material came from PBMCs. The sequence in DNA is TGTGCCAGTACCAGCGGGTGGAACGAGCAGTACTTC. It translates as CASTSGWNEQYF.